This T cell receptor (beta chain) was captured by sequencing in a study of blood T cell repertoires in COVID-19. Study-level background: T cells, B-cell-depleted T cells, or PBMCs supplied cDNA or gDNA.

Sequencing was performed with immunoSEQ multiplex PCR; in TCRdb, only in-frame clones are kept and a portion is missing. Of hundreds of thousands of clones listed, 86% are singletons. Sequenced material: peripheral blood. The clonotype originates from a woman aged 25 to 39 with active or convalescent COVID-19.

The CDR3 DNA follows: TGTGCCAGTGTCAGGGGTCCGATGAACACTGAAGCTTTCTTT. This encodes CASVRGPMNTEAFF. The chain joins TRBV6-5 to TRBJ1-1; perhaps TRBD1 as D (6 bases). CDR1 and CDR2 (germline): MNHEY, SVGAGI. The CDR3 contains 14 residues. Trimming took 9 bases from V and 0 from J, leaving 14 bases between them.